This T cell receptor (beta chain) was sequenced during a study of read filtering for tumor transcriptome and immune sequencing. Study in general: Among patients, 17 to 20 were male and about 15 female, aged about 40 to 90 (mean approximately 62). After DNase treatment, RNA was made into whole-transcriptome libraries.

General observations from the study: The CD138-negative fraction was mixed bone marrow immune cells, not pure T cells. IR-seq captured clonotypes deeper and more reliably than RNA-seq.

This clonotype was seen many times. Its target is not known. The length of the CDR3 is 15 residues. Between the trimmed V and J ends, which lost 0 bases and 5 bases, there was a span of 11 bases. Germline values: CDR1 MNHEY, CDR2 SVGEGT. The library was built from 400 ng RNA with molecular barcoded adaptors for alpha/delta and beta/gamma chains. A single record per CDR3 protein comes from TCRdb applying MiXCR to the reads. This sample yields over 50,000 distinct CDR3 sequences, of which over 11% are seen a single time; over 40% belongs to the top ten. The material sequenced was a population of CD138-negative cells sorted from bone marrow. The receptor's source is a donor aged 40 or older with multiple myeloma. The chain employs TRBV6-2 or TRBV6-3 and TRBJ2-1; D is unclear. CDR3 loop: CASSYSASYNNEQFF. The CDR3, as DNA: TGTGCCAGCAGTTACTCAGCGTCATATAACAATGAGCAGTTCTTC.